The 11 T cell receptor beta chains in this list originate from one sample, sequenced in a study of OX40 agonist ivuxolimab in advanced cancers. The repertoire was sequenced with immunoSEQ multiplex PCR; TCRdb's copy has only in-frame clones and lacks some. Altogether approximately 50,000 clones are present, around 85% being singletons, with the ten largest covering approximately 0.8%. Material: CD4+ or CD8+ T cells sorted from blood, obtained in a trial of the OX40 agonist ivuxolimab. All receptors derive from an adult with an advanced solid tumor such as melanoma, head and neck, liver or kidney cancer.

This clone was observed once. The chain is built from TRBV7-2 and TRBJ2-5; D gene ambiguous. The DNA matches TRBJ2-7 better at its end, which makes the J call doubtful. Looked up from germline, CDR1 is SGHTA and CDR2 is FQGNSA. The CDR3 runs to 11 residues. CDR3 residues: CASSLNYEQYF. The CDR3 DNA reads TGTGCCAGCAGTTTGAACTACGAGCAGTACTTC.

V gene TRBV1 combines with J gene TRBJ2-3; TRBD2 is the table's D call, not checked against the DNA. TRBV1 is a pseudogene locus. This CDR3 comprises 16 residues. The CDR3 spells CTSSQPSWSLSDTQYF. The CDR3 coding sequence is TGCACCAGCAGCCAACCTAGCTGGAGTTTGTCAGATACGCAGTATTTT.

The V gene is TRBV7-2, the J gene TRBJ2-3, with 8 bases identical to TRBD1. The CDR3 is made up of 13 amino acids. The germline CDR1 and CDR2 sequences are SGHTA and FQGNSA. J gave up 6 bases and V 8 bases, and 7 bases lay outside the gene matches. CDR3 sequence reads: CASGGQVTDTQYF. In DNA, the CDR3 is TGTGCCAGCGGGGGACAGGTAACCGATACGCAGTATTTT.

The CDR3 protein is CASSLPQFSGNTIYF. CDR3 DNA sequence: TGTGCCAGCAGCTTACCCCAGTTCTCTGGAAACACCATATATTTT. The chain recombines TRBV7-9 with TRBJ1-3; D gene unclear. The CDR3 spans 15 residues. CDR1 and CDR2 from the germline V gene are SEHNR and FQNEAQ (reference sequence). V lost 2 bases, J lost 0 bases, and 8 bases lay in between.

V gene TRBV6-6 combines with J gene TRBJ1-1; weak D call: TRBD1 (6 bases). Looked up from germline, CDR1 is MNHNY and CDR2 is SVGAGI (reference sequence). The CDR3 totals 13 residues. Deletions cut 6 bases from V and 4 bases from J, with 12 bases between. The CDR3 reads CASRSGEGTEAFF. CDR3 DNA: TGTGCCAGCAGGTCAGGGGAGGGCACTGAAGCTTTCTTT.

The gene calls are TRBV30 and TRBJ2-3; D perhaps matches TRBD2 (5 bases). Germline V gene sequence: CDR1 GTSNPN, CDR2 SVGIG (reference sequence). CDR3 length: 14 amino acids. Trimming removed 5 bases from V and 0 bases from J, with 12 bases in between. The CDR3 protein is CAWAVGGSTDTQYF. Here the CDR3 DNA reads TGTGCCTGGGCGGTTGGCGGGAGCACAGATACGCAGTATTTT.

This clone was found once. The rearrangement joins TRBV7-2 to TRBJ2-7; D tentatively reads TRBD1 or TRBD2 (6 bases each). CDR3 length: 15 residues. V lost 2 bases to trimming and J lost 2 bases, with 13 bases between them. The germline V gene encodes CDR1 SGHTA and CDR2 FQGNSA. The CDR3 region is CASSLKGGGTYEQYF. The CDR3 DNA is TGTGCCAGCAGCTTAAAGGGGGGCGGCACCTACGAGCAGTACTTC. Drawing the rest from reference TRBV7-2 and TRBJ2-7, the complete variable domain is GAGVSQSPSNKVTEKGKDVELRCDPISGHTALYWYRQSLGQGLEFLIYFQGNSAPDKSGLPSDRFSAERTGGSVSTLTIQRTQQEDSAVYLCASSLKGGGTYEQYFGPGTRLTVT.

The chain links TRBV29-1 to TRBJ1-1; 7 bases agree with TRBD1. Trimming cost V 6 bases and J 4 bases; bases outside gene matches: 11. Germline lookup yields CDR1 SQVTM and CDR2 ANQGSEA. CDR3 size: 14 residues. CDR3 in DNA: TGCAGCGTACGCCGACAGGAGGGGGCCACTGAAGCTTTCTTT. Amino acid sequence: CSVRRQEGATEAFF. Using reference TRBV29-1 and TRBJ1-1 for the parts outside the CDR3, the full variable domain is SAVISQKPSRDICQRGTSLTIQCQVDSQVTMMFWYRQQPGQSLTLIATANQGSEATYESGFVIDKFPISRPNLTFSTLTVSNMSPEDSSIYLCSVRRQEGATEAFFGQGTRLTVV.

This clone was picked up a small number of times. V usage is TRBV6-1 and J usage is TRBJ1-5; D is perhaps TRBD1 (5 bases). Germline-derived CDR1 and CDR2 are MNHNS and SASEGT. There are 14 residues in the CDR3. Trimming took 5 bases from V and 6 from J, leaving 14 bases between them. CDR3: CASSTSGRAQPQHF. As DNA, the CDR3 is TGTGCCAGCAGTACCTCAGGGCGGGCTCAGCCCCAGCATTTT.

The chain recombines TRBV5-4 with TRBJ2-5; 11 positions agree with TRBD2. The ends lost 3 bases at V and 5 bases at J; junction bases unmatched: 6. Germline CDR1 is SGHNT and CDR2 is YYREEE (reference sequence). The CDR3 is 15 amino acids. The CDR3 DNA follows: TGTGCCAGCAGCTCGGCTAGCGGGGGGCGGGAGACCCAGTACTTC. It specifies CASSSASGGRETQYF.

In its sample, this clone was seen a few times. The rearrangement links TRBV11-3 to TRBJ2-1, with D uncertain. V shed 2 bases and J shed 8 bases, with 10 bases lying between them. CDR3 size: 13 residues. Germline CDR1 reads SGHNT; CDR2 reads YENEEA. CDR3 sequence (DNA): TGTGCCAGCAGCTTATCCGGTAGCCATGAGCAGTTCTTC. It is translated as CASSLSGSHEQFF.